The T cell receptor beta chain described here comes from a study of blood T cell repertoires in COVID-19. Across the whole study: T cells, B-cell-depleted T cells, or PBMCs supplied cDNA or gDNA.

Trimming cost V 7 bases and J 2 bases, with 8 bases left between them. The CDR3 has 12 amino acids. The germline V gene encodes CDR1 SNHLY and CDR2 FYNNEI. Method: immunoSEQ multiplex PCR; TCRdb's copy keeps in-frame clones and lacks some. The profile shows some 300,000 clones, around 90% of them singletons. Material for sequencing was peripheral blood. The rearrangement joins TRBV2 to TRBJ1-2; no reliable D call. This receptor was taken from a woman aged 35 to 49 with COVID-19, enrolled during active disease. CDR3 bases: TGTGCCAGCACGGTCAGGAACTATGGCTACACCTTC. As protein: CASTVRNYGYTF.